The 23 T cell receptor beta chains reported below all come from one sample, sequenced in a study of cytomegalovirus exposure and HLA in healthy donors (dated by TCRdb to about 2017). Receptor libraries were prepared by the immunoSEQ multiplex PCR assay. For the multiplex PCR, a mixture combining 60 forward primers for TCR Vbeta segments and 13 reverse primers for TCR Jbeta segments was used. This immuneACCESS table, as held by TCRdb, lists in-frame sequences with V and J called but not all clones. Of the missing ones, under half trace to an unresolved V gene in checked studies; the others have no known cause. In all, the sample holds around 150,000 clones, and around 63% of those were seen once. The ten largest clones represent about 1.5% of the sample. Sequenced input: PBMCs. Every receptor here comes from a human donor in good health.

Here the CDR3 reads CASSSVPPDTQYF. The CDR3 region has the DNA TGTGCCAGCAGTTCGGTCCCCCCAGATACGCAGTATTTT. This chain links TRBV28 with TRBJ2-3; no firm D call. Germline CDR1 reads MDHEN; CDR2 reads SYDVKM. This CDR3 is built from 13 residues. Trimming took 4 bases from V and 4 from J, leaving 9 bases between them.

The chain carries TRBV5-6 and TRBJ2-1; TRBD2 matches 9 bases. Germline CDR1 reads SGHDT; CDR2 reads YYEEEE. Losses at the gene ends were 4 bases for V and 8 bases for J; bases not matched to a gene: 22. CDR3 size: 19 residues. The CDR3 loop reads CASSPVVAGALGREDEQFF. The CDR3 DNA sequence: TGTGCCAGCAGCCCCGTGGTAGCGGGAGCCCTGGGCAGAGAGGATGAGCAGTTCTTC.

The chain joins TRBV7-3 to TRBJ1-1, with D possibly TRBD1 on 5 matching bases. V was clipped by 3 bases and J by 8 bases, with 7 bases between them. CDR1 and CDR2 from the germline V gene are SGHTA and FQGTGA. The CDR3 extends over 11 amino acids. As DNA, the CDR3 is TGTGCCAGCAGCTTGGGGGGGGAAGCTTTCTTT. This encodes CASSLGGEAFF.

CDR3 bases: TGTGCCAGCAGGACCGACAGATCCAATCAGCCCCAGCATTTT. As protein: CASRTDRSNQPQHF. This chain connects TRBV21-1 to TRBJ1-5; the table's D call, TRBD1, was not checked against the DNA. TRBV21-1 is a documented pseudogene. The CDR3 runs to 14 residues.

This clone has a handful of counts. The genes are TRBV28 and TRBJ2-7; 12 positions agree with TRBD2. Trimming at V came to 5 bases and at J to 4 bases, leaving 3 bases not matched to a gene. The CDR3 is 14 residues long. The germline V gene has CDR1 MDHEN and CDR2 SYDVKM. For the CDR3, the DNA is TGTGCCAGCAGTGGACTAGCGGGGACTTACGAGCAGTACTTC. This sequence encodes CASSGLAGTYEQYF.

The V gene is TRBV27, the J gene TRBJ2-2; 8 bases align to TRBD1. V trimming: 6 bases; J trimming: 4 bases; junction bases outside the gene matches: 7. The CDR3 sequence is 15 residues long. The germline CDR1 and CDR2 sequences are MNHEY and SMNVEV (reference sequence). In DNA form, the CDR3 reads TGTGCCAGCAGGAATCCCGGGACAGGCACCGGGGAGCTGTTTTTT. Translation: CASRNPGTGTGELFF.

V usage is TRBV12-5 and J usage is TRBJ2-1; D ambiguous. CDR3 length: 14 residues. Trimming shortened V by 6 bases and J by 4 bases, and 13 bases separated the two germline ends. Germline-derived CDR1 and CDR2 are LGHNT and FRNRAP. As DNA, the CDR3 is TGTGCTAGTGGCCCCCGTGGCGGATACAATGAGCAGTTCTTC. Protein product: CASGPRGGYNEQFF.

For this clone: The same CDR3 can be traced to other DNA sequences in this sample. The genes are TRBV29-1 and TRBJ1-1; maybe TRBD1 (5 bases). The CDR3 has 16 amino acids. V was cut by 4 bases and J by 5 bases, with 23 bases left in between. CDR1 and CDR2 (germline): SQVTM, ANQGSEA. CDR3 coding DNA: TGCAGCGTTGTTGTTTCGAACAGGTTGGGGGGTACTGAAGCTTTCTTT. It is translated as CSVVVSNRLGGTEAFF.

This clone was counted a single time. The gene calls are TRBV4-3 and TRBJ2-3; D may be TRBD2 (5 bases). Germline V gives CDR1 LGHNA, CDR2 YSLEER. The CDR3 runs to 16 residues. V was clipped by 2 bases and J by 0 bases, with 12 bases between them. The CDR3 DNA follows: TGCGCCAGCAGCCAACTAGCCGGAGGAAGCACAGATACGCAGTATTTT. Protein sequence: CASSQLAGGSTDTQYF.

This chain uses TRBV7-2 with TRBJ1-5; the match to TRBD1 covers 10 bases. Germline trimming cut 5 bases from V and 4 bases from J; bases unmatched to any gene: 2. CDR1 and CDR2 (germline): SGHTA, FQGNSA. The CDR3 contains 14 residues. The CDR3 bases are TGTGCCAGCAGCAAGGACAGGGGGAATCAGCCCCAGCATTTT. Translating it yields CASSKDRGNQPQHF.

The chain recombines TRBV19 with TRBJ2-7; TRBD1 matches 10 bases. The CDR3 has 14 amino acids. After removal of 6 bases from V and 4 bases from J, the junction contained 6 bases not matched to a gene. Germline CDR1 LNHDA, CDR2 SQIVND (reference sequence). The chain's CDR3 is CASSQPGQGYEQYF. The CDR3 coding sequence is TGTGCCAGTAGCCAACCGGGACAGGGGTACGAGCAGTACTTC.

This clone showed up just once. CDR3 sequence (DNA): TGTGCCAGCGCATTGGACGCGGCAGGGTTGTACGAGCAGTACTTC. Amino acids: CASALDAAGLYEQYF. The gene calls are TRBV5-5 and TRBJ2-5, with a tentative D call TRBD1 (5 bases). The J call may be in error: the DNA end matches TRBJ2-7 better. The CDR3 has 15 amino acids. Germline CDR1 and CDR2: SGHKS and YYEKEE (reference sequence).

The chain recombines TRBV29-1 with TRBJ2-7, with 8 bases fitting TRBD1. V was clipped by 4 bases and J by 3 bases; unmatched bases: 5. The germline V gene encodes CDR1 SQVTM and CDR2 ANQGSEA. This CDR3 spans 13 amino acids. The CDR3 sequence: CSVVMDRVYEQYF. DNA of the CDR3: TGCAGCGTTGTAATGGACAGGGTCTACGAGCAGTACTTC.

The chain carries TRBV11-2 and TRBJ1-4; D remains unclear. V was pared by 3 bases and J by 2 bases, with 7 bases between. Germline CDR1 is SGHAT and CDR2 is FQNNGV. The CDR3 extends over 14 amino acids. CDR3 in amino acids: CASSFAGTNEKLFF. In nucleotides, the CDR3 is TGTGCCAGCAGCTTCGCGGGGACTAATGAAAAACTGTTTTTT.

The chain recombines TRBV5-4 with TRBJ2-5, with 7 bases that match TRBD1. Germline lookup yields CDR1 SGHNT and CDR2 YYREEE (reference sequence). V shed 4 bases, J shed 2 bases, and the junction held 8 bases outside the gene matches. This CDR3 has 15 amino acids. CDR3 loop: CASSKTGLPQETQYF. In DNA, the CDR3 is TGTGCCAGCAGCAAGACAGGGTTACCACAAGAGACCCAGTACTTC.

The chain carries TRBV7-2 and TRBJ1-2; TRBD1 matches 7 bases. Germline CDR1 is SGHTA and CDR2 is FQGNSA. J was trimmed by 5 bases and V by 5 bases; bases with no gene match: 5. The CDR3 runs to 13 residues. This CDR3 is CASSPDRTYGYTF. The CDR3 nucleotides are TGTGCCAGCAGCCCGGACAGGACATATGGCTACACCTTC.

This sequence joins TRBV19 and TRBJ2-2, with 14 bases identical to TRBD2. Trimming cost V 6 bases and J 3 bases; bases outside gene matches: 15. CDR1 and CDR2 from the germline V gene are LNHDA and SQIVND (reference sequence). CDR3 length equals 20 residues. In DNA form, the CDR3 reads TGTGCCAGTAGCAACAGAGCCGGGACTAGCGGGAGACATTACACCGGGGAGCTGTTTTTT. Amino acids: CASSNRAGTSGRHYTGELFF.

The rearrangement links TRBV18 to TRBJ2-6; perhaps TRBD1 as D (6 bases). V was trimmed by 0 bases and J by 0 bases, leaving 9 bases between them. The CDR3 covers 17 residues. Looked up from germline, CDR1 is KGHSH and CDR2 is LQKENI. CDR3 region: CASSPPGAISGANVLTF. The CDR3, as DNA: TGTGCCAGCTCACCACCGGGGGCGATCTCTGGGGCCAACGTCCTGACTTTC.

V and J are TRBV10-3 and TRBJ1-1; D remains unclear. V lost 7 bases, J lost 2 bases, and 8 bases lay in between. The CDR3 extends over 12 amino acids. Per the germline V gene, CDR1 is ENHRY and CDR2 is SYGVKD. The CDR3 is CAIKGGNTEAFF. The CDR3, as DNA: TGTGCCATCAAAGGCGGCAACACTGAAGCTTTCTTT.

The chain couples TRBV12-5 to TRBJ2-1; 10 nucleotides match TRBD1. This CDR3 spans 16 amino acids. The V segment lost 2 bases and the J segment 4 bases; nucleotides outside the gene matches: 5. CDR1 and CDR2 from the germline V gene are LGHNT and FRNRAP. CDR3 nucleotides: TGTGCTAGTGGTTTGCTCCGGACAGGGGGGTACAATGAGCAGTTCTTC. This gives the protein CASGLLRTGGYNEQFF.

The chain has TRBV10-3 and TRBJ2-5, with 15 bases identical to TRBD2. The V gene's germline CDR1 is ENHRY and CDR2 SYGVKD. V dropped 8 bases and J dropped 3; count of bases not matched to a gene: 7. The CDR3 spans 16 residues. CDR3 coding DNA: TGTGCCATCGGATATGGACTAGCGGGAGGGGAAGAGACCCAGTACTTC. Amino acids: CAIGYGLAGGEETQYF.

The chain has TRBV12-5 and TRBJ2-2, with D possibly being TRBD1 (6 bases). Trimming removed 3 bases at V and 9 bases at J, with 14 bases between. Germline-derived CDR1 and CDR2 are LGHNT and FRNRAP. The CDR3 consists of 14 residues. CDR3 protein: CASGLGQGIRELFF. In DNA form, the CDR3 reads TGTGCTAGTGGTTTAGGGCAGGGGATAAGGGAGCTGTTTTTT. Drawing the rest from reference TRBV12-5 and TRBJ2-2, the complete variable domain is DARVTQTPRHKVTEMGQEVTMRCQPILGHNTVFWYRQTMMQGLELLAYFRNRAPLDDSGMPKDRFSAEMPDATLATLKIQPSEPRDSAVYFCASGLGQGIRELFFGEGSRLTVL.

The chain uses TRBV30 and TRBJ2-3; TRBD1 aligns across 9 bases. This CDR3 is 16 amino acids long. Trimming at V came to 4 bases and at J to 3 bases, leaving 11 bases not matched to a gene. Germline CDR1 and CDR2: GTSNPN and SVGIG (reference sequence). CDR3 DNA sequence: TGTGCCTGGAATCGAGCCGGGACAGGGCAGACAGATACGCAGTATTTT. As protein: CAWNRAGTGQTDTQYF.